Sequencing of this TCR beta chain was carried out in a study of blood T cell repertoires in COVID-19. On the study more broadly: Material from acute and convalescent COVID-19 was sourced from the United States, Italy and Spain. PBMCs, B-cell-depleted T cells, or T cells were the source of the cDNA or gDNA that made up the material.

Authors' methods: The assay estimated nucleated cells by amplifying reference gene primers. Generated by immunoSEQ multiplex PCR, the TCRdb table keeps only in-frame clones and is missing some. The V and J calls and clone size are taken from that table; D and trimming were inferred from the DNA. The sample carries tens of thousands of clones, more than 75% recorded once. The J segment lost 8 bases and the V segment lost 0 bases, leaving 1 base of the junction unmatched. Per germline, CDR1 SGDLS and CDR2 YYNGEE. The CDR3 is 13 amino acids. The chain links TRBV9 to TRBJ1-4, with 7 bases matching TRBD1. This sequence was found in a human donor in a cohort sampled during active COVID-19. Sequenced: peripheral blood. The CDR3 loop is CASSVAGGEKLFF. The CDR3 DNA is TGTGCCAGCAGCGTAGCAGGGGGGGAAAAACTGTTTTTT.